The subject of this entry is one TCR beta chain. These data originate in a study of PD-1 blockade in classical Hodgkin lymphoma. Measured with immunoSEQ multiplex PCR; TCRdb has only the in-frame clones, and not every one. The sample contains about 3,100 clones, less than 90% of which appear only once. Germline CDR1 SGHTA, CDR2 FQGTGA. Trimming stripped 5 bases from V and 1 base from J, with 8 bases between. The CDR3 has 13 amino acids. Time point specified: newly diagnosed, previously untreated cHL patient sample. Thawed PBMCs yielded CD4+ T cells through magnetic negative selection. The material sequenced was CD4+ T cells from blood. This sequence joins TRBV7-3 and TRBJ1-1; no clear D. The origin of this receptor is a human donor with classical Hodgkin lymphoma. The CDR3 spells CASSPVPNTEAFF. CDR3 DNA: TGTGCCAGCAGCCCGGTCCCGAACACTGAAGCTTTCTTT.